This entry describes one TCR beta chain. Its target is unknown. PCR primers comprised 60 Vbeta and 13 Jbeta primers. Here immunoSEQ multiplex PCR was the method, and the copy in TCRdb shows in-frame clones only, minus some. The sample records roughly 140,000 clones, about four fifths being singletons. These data are taken from a study of cytomegalovirus exposure and HLA in healthy donors. Study results and limitations: The productive fraction for most TCR beta V segments was about 90% or about 30% in an earlier analysis. Several V segments, TRBV6-2 and TRBV6-3 among them, could not be told apart and were dropped. Overall, approximately 150 TCR beta chains were annotated as cytomegalovirus-associated.

Germline lookup yields CDR1 MDHEN and CDR2 SYDVKM. CDR3 size: 15 residues. V trimming: 7 bases; J trimming: 0 bases; junction bases outside the gene matches: 5. The V and J genes are TRBV28 and TRBJ2-1, with 8 bases aligning to TRBD2. Sequencing input: PBMCs. The sequence was collected from a human donor in good health. The CDR3 DNA follows: TGTGCCAGCACCCTGGGGACTAGCTCCTACAATGAGCAGTTCTTC. Translation gives CASTLGTSSYNEQFF.